This TCR beta chain was sequenced for a study of Ad26.COV2.S vaccination and SARS-CoV-2 variants. At the level of the study: Once, or twice with 56 days between doses, Ad26.COV2.S was given intramuscularly.

This CDR3 comprises 14 residues. V shed 6 bases, J shed 5 bases, and the junction held 5 bases outside the gene matches. Germline CDR1 KGHSH, CDR2 LQKENI. Profiling relied on immunoSEQ multiplex PCR, and the TCRdb table lists in-frame clones only, not all of them. Of some 500,000 clones listed, 89% are singletons. Described treatment: some 20 received Ad26.COV2.S at low or high dose, single or two shots; several received placebo; per-sample allocation not given. Day 63 after the first injection of vaccine or placebo was the sampling time. An adult donor aged 18-55 years was enrolled in Boston. The vaccine antigen was prefusion-stabilized Wuhan SARS-CoV-2 spike.

This rearrangement joins TRBV18 to TRBJ2-3; 10 bases line up with TRBD2. The source of this sequence is a person aged 18 to 65 who received the Ad26.COV2.S COVID-19 vaccine or a placebo. Specimen: peripheral blood, collected in a trial of Ad26.COV2.S vaccine versus placebo. The CDR3 loop is CASSPSGRLDTQYF. CDR3 coding DNA: TGTGCCAGCTCGCCTAGCGGGAGACTAGATACGCAGTATTTT.